This TCR beta chain originates from a study of blood T cell repertoires in COVID-19. Study context: There were acute and convalescent COVID-19 samples, and they came from the United States, Italy and Spain. The cDNA or gDNA used as material had been derived from T cells, B-cell-depleted T cells, or PBMCs.

Trimming took 3 bases from V and 7 from J, leaving 9 bases between them. Germline values: CDR1 LGHDT, CDR2 YNNKEL (reference sequence). The CDR3 covers 13 residues. Sequencing used immunoSEQ multiplex PCR; TCRdb keeps in-frame clones, though not all of them. There are over 150,000 clones in the sample; roughly 80% occur only once, and roughly 10% lies in the top ten. All enrollees were roughly 18 to 90 years old and from some 24 US areas. Recovered Cohort 3 donors showed two negative PCRs, clearance, or symptom resolution. The source material was PBMCs or T cells enriched from blood (not recorded which). The rearrangement links TRBV3-1 (or the pseudogene TRBV3-2) to TRBJ2-2; no reliable D call. This TCR was recovered from a man aged 40-50 years who had recovered from COVID-19. The CDR3 sequence is CASSQIFSGELFF. CDR3 sequence (DNA): TGTGCCAGCAGCCAGATTTTCAGCGGGGAGCTGTTTTTT.